Below, one T cell receptor beta chain is given with its context. Its target is unknown. This record comes from a study of blood T cells in healthy people across ages. Study outcomes and limitations: Strong correlation was found linking TCR beta diversity to naive T cell percentage.

The CDR3 runs 14 residues. Germline V lookup: CDR1 SQVTM, CDR2 ANQGSEA. The V gene end was trimmed by 6 bases and the J gene end by 1 base; junction bases not matched to a gene: 8. The donors, healthy Caucasians from Russia, were aged 6 to 90. The sample, about 9.7 milliliters of peripheral blood, was drawn from each donor. PCR was performed a second time for about 6 to 12 cycles using a sample-barcoded 5' primer and a J-beta primer mix. TCRdb re-called the 5' RACE reads with MiXCR, one entry per CDR3 protein. Counted here are fewer than 750,000 distinct CDR3 sequences, over 40% occurring once; the ten biggest clones make up about 13%.

V is TRBV29-1 and J is TRBJ1-1, with 7 nucleotides matching TRBD1. Sequencing input: blood. This sequence originates from an elderly woman in good health. CDR3 amino acids: CSVPGQSANTEAFF. The DNA for the CDR3 is TGCAGCGTGCCGGGACAGAGTGCGAACACTGAAGCTTTCTTT.